This TCR beta chain was identified during a study of OX40 agonist ivuxolimab in advanced cancers. With respect to the entire study: Ivuxolimab was a fully human IgG2 agonistic monoclonal antibody targeting the costimulatory receptor OX40 (CD134). Among the roughly 54 dose-escalation patients, around 19 had hepatocellular carcinoma, roughly 15 melanoma, 9 renal cell carcinoma and 9 head and neck cancer. Intravenous ivuxolimab was administered to patients every 2 weeks at six dose levels: 0.01, 0.1, 0.3, 1.5, 3 and 10 mg/kg. A male proportion of approximately 83% and a mean age of approximately 55 years, ranging from 23 to 79, were recorded for the dose-escalation cohort. Three dose-escalation patients achieved partial responses, one with hepatocellular carcinoma and two with cutaneous melanoma. Prior anti-PD-1, anti-PD-L1 or anti-CTLA-4 therapy was permitted, and 40% of dose-escalation patients had received checkpoint inhibitors. Peripheral TCRbeta sequencing aimed to test whether ivuxolimab altered TCR sequence diversity and caused clonal T-cell expansion. The paper reports the monotherapy dose-escalation portion (N of about 51 patients) of the phase I ivuxolimab trial.

A word on this clone: This clone's antigen is unknown. No much larger clone exists at a distance of one base, and base qualities are not known.

CDR3 length: 15 amino acids, cysteine to phenylalanine. The entry retains the CDR3 DNA only, 45 bases that are in frame from base 1. The junction shows trimming of 2 bases on V and 4 bases on J, plus 13 bases between the germline ends. The CDR1 and CDR2 encoded by the germline V gene are SGHDN and FVKESK. The trial excluded patients who had a history of autoimmune disease or who were on systemic immunosuppression. Peripheral blood for TCR sequencing was drawn from every dose cohort at baseline, at cycle 4 day 1 and at cycle 7 day 1. The samples were taken from a phase I, first-in-human, multicenter, open-label dose-escalation trial of ivuxolimab. Adults with locally advanced or metastatic melanoma, renal cell carcinoma, hepatocellular carcinoma or head and neck squamous cell carcinoma were enrolled in the trial. Before TCR sequencing, CD4+ T cells and CD8+ T cells were sorted from peripheral blood as separate populations.

General conclusions and limits of the study: After ivuxolimab, CD8+ T cells had more expanded clones than CD4+ T cells on average. Low levels of normalized T-cell clonal expansion were also shown by some nonresponding patients. The antigen specificity of the peripheral T cells that underwent clonal expansion was not determined. At doses of 0.1 to 3.0 mg/kg, clonal expansion of both CD4+ and CD8+ T cells in blood was seen between baseline and week 6. In the 0.1-3.0 mg/kg groups, partial responders were among the patients with the lowest normalized peripheral clonal expansion, particularly in CD8+ T cells.

Genomic DNA was isolated from the sorted cells so that the TCRbeta CDR3 region could be sequenced. The immunoSEQ Assay was used for sequencing of TCRbeta CDR3 regions. Not all clones reach the TCRdb copy of this immuneACCESS table, which keeps in-frame sequences only. Checked studies attribute under half of the gap to unresolved V genes and leave the rest unexplained. Here the sample has 67,000 or so clones; approximately 90% occur a single time. In total, the top ten clones hold more than 0.85% of the sample. The V and J genes are TRBV14 and TRBJ2-3; D gene: possibly TRBD1, on 7 matching bases. The sample consisted of CD4+ or CD8+ T cells sorted from blood, taken in a trial of the OX40 agonist ivuxolimab. The origin of this receptor is an adult with an advanced solid tumor such as melanoma, head and neck, liver or kidney cancer. Here the CDR3 is given as CASSQRGDSSDTQYF. The DNA is TGTGCCAGCAGCCAAAGGGGGGACAGTTCAGATACGCAGTATTTT.